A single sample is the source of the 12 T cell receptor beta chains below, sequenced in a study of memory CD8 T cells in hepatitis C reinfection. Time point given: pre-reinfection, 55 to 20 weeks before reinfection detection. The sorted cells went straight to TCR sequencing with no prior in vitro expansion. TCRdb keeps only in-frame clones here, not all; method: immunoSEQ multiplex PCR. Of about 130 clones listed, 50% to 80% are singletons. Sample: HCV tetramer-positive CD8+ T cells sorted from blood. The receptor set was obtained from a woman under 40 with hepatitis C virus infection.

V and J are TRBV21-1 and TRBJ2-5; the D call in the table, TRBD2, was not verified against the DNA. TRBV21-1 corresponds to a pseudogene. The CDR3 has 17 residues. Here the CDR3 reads CASSKDGDSADQETQYF. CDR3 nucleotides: TGTGCCAGCAGCAAAGATGGGGATAGCGCGGACCAAGAGACCCAGTACTTC.

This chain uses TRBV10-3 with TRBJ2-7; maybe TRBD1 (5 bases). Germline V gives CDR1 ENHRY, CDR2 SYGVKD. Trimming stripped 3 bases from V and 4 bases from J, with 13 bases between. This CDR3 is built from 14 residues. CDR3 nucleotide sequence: TGTGCCATCAGTGATCCCAGGGATACATACGAGCAGTACTTC. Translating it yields CAISDPRDTYEQYF.

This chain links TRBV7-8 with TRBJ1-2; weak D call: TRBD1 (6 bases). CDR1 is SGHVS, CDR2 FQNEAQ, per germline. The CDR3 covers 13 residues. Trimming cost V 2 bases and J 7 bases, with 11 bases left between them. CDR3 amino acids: CASSLSTGFGYTF. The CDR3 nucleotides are TGTGCCAGCAGCTTAAGTACAGGGTTTGGCTACACCTTC. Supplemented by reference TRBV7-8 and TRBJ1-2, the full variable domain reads GAGVSQSPRYKVAKRGQDVALRCDPISGHVSLFWYQQALGQGPEFLTYFQNEAQLDKSGLPSDRFFAERPEGSVSTLKIQRTQQEDSAVYLCASSLSTGFGYTFGSGTRLTVV.

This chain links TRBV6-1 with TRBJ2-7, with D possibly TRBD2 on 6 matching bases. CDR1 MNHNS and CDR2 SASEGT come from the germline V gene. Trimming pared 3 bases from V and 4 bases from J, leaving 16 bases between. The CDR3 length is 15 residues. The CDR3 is CASSDTGTHIYEQYF. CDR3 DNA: TGTGCCAGCAGTGACACCGGGACTCACATTTACGAGCAGTACTTC.

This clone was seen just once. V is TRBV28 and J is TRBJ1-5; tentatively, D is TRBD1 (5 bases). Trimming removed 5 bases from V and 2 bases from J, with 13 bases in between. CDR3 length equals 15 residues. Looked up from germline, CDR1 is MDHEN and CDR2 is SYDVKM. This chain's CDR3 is CASSPRVIGNQPQHF. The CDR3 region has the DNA TGTGCCAGCAGTCCCAGGGTTATTGGCAATCAGCCCCAGCATTTT.

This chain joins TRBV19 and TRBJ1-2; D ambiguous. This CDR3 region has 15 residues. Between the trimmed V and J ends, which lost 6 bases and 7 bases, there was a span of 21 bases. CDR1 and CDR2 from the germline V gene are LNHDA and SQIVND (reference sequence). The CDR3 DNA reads TGTGCCAGTAGGAGTATCGACTGGGTGTTCGGTGGCTACACCTTC. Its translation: CASRSIDWVFGGYTF.

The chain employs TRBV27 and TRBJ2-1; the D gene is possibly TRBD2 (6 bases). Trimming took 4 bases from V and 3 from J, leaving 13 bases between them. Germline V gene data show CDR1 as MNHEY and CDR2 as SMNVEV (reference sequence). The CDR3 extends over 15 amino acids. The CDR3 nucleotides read TGTGCCAGCAGTTCCCGGGCAGCGGGCTACAATGAGCAGTTCTTC. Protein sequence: CASSSRAAGYNEQFF.

The CDR3 bases are TGTGCCATCAGTGAGTCGGCGGTAGGTTACAATGAGCAGTTCTTC. Protein sequence: CAISESAVGYNEQFF. This chain connects TRBV10-3 to TRBJ2-1, with no clear D. From germline, CDR1 is ENHRY and CDR2 SYGVKD. With 0 bases removed from V and 4 bases from J, the gap between germline ends came to 10 bases. This CDR3 is built from 15 residues.

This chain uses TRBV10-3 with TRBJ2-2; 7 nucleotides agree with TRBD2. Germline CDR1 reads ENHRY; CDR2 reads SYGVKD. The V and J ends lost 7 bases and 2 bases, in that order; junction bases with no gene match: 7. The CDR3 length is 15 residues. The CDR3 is CAIMAGTINTGELFF. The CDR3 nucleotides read TGTGCCATCATGGCCGGGACTATCAACACCGGGGAGCTGTTTTTT.

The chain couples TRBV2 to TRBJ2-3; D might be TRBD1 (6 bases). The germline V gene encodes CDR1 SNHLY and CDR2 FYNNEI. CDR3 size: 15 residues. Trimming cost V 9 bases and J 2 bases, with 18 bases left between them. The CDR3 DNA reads TGTGCCAGACATGAGAGGGACATCTCCACAGATACGCAGTATTTT. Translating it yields CARHERDISTDTQYF.

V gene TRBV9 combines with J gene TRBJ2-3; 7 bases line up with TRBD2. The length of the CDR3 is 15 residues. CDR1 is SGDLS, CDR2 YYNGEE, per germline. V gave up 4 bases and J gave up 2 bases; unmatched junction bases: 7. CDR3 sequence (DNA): TGTGCCAGCAGCTCCGGGACTATCTCCACAGATACGCAGTATTTT. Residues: CASSSGTISTDTQYF.

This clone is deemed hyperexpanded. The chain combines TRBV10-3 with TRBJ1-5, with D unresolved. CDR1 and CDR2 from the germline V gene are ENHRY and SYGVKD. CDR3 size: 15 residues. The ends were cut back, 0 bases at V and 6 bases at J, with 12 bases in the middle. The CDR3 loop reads CAISESTAGSQPQHF. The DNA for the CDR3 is TGTGCCATCAGTGAGTCGACCGCCGGGAGTCAGCCCCAGCATTTT.